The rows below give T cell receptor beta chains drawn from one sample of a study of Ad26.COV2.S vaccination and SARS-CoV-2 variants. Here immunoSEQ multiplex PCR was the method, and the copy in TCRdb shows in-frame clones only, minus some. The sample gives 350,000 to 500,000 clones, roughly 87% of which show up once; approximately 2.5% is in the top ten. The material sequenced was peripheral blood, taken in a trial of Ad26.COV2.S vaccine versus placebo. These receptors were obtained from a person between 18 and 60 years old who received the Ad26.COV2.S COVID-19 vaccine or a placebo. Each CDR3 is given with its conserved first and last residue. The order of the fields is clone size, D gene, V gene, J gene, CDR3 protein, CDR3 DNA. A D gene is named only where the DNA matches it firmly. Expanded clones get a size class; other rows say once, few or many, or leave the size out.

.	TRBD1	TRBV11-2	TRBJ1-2	CASSFVTGQVGYTF	TGTGCCAGCAGCTTCGTGACAGGGCAAGTTGGCTACACCTTC
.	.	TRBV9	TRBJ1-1	CASSPLAGNTEAFF	TGTGCCAGCAGCCCACTCGCTGGGAACACTGAAGCTTTCTTT
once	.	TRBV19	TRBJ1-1	CASRLRRTTEAFF	TGTGCCAGTAGGCTTAGAAGGACCACTGAAGCTTTCTTT
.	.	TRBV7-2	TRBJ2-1	CASSLAGGVEQFF	TGTGCCAGCAGCTTAGCGGGAGGAGTTGAGCAGTTCTTC
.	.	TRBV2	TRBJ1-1	CASSPLRGTEAFF	TGTGCCAGCAGCCCGCTAAGGGGCACTGAAGCTTTCTTT
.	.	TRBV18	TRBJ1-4	CASSGTALVTELFF	TGTGCCAGCTCTGGGACGGCTCTCGTAACGGAACTGTTTTTT
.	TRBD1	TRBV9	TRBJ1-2	CASSVGGDSGYTF	TGTGCCAGCAGCGTAGGCGGGGACAGTGGCTACACCTTC
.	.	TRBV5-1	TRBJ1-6	CASSTDGYNSPLHF	TGCGCCAGCAGCACAGATGGCTATAATTCACCCCTCCACTTT
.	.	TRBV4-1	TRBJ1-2	CASSLNPWETFNYGYTF	TGCGCCAGCAGCCTTAACCCTTGGGAGACTTTCAACTATGGCTACACCTTC
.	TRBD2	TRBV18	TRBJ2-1	CASSPASGRASEQFF	TGTGCCAGCTCACCTGCTAGCGGGAGGGCCAGTGAGCAGTTCTTC
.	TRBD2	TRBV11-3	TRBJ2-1	CASSYTAGLGSYNEQFF	TGTGCCAGCAGCTACACAGCGGGACTAGGGAGTTACAATGAGCAGTTCTTC
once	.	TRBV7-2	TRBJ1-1	CASSLLSAYPMNTEAFF	TGTGCCAGCAGCCTTTTATCGGCCTACCCTATGAACACTGAAGCTTTCTTT
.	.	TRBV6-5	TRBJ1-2	CASSSGLYGYTF	TGTGCCAGCAGTAGCGGGCTATATGGCTACACCTTC
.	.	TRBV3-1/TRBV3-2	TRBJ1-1	CASSHGHLEAFF	TGTGCCAGCAGCCACGGACACCTTGAAGCTTTCTTT
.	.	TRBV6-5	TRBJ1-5	CASSEGFPGNQPQHF	TGTGCCAGCTCCGAAGGTTTCCCGGGCAATCAGCCCCAGCATTTT
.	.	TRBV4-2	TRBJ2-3	CASSQVRAFDTDTQYF	TGTGCCAGCAGCCAAGTCCGGGCCTTTGACACAGATACGCAGTATTTT
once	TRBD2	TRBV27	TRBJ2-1	CASSSWTSGSVEQFF	TGTGCCAGCAGTTCCTGGACTAGCGGGAGTGTTGAGCAGTTCTTC
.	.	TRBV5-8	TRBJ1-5	CASSLGDSRHQPQHF	TGTGCCAGCAGCTTGGGGGACTCTCGACATCAGCCCCAGCATTTT
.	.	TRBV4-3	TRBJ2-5	CASSQGLVGQETQYF	TGCGCCAGCAGCCAAGGATTAGTCGGCCAAGAGACCCAGTACTTC
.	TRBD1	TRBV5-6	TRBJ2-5	CASSFPGQKETQYF	TGTGCCAGCAGCTTCCCGGGACAGAAAGAGACCCAGTACTTC
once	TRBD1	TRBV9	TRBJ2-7	CASEGGRRKYEQYF	TGTGCCAGCGAAGGGGGCAGAAGGAAGTACGAGCAGTACTTC
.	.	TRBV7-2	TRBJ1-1	CASSLERGNTEAFF	TGTGCCAGCAGCTTAGAGCGGGGCAACACTGAAGCTTTCTTT
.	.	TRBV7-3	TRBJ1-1	CASSFSPATEAFF	TGTGCCAGCAGCTTCTCACCTGCCACTGAAGCTTTCTTT
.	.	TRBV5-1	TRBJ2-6	CASTGFGANVLTF	TGCGCCAGCACAGGGTTTGGGGCCAACGTCCTGACTTTC
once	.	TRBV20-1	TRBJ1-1	CSATSDLSTFF	TGCAGTGCTACGTCGGACCTCAGCACTTTCTTT
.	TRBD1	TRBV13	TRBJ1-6	CASSSSGTGRSPLHF	TGTGCCAGCAGCTCATCCGGGACAGGCCGTTCACCCCTCCACTTT
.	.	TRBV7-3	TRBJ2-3	CASSTPPDTQYF	TGTGCCAGCAGCACACCCCCAGATACGCAGTATTTT
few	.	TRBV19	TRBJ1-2	CASRDNSGLPLNYGYTF	TGTGCCAGTAGGGATAATTCAGGGTTACCGTTGAACTATGGCTACACCTTC
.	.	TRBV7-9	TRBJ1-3	CASREAPGNTIYF	TGTGCCAGCAGGGAGGCACCTGGAAACACCATATATTTT
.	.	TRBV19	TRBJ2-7	CASIGLAPGRYEQYF	TGTGCCAGTATTGGGCTAGCGCCCGGCCGCTACGAGCAGTACTTC
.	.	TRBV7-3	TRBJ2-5	CASSLTGGNQETQYF	TGTGCCAGCAGCTTAACAGGGGGGAACCAAGAGACCCAGTACTTC
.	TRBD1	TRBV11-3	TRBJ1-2	CASSLNRGDGGYTF	TGTGCCAGCAGCTTGAACAGGGGAGACGGTGGCTACACCTTC
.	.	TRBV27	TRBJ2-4	CASSQNGGYLAKNIQYF	TGTGCCAGCAGTCAGAACGGGGGATACTTAGCCAAAAACATTCAGTACTTC
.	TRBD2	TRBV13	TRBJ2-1	CASSKLAGRYNEQFF	TGTGCCAGCAGCAAACTAGCGGGGCGCTACAATGAGCAGTTCTTC
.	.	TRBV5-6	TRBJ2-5	CASRTRGIPGQETQYF	TGTGCCAGCAGGACGCGGGGAATACCCGGCCAAGAGACCCAGTACTTC
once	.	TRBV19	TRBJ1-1	CASSPVGPGEAFF	TGTGCCAGTAGTCCGGTCGGCCCGGGTGAAGCTTTCTTT
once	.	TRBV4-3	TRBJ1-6	CASSRAGSIYNSPLHF	TGCGCCAGCAGCAGGGCAGGGTCTATCTATAATTCACCCCTCCACTTT
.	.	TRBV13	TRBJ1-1	CASSLGWALNTEAFF	TGTGCCAGCAGCTTAGGCTGGGCCTTAAACACTGAAGCTTTCTTT